This T cell receptor beta chain was sequenced in a study of shared clonotypes between healthy human individuals. Overall study results and limits: On the whole, naive subsets had larger estimated richness than memory subsets had.

Deep level was the assay's run setting. The assay was immunoSEQ multiplex PCR, and TCRdb's table has in-frame clones only and misses some. The sample shows under 550,000 clones, about 95% of them seen only once. Details on this clone: What it recognizes is unknown.

Sample: naive CD4+ T cells sorted from blood. Sample subset: CD45RA+ positively selected. The sequence derives from a woman in her twenties or thirties in good health.

Here the CDR3 DNA reads TGTGCCAGCAGTTTCTCAGCGGCCCATCAGCCCCAGCATTTT. Translated: CASSFSAAHQPQHF. The V call is TRBV6-6, the J call TRBJ1-5; no firm D call. This CDR3 has 14 amino acids. Germline V CDR1 and CDR2: MNHNY, SVGAGI (reference sequence). Trimming removed 4 bases at V and 5 bases at J, with 12 bases between.